This T cell receptor beta chain was recorded in a study of OX40 agonist ivuxolimab in advanced cancers. CDR1 is MNHEY and CDR2 is SMNVEV in the germline V gene (reference sequence). The V end was cut by 2 bases, the J end by 4 bases, with 14 bases between. The CDR3 has 15 amino acids. Some clones are missing from TCRdb's copy, which holds only in-frame ones; the method was immunoSEQ multiplex PCR. The repertoire consists of more than 55,000 clones, with around 82% occurring once and the leading ten covering around 3.8%. Broader study findings: Researchers report that CD8+ T cells had, on average, more expanded clones than CD4+.

Comment on this clone: Its antigen is undetermined.

This TCR came from an adult with an advanced solid tumor such as melanoma, head and neck, liver or kidney cancer. The V gene is TRBV27, the J gene TRBJ1-2, with a weak D call TRBD1 (5 bases). The sequencing used CD4+ or CD8+ T cells sorted from blood, collected in a trial of the OX40 agonist ivuxolimab. The CDR3 sequence: CASSLDNQGSYGYTF. DNA for the CDR3: TGTGCCAGCAGTTTAGACAACCAGGGTAGCTATGGCTACACCTTC.